This TCR beta chain was recovered during a study of regulatory T cells in long-lasting Graves disease (dated by TCRdb to the early 2020s). At the level of the whole study: Patients with newly diagnosed Graves' disease had been on antithyroid drugs for under 3 months. The study was registered as a clinical trial and conducted in China. A total of 35 or so samples were covered by TCR sequencing, comprising approximately 13 persistent and around 20 newly diagnosed Graves' disease patients. Persistent Graves' disease patients were compared with newly diagnosed Graves' disease patients by peripheral blood TCR sequencing and RNA sequencing.

This clonotype was observed a few times. It has no known antigen specificity. Base qualities are not at hand, and no much larger clone is one base apart. V was cut back by 3 bases and J by 2 bases, leaving a gap of 9 bases between them. There are 14 amino acids in the CDR3, from cysteine to phenylalanine inclusive. The CDR3 DNA has 42 bases and is translated from base 1. Per the germline V gene (reference sequence), LNHDA is the CDR1 and SQIVND is the CDR2. The sample's time point label, in plain terms: newly diagnosed GD, antithyroid drugs for less than 3 months. For both TCR sequencing and RNA sequencing, RNA was extracted from PBMCs using TRIzol. Graves' disease was diagnosed according to American Thyroid Association guidelines. The patients came from an endocrinology department in Xi'an, China. Each patient gave approximately 9.7 milliliters of peripheral blood, collected in an EDTA anticoagulant tube. Ficoll Paque Plus density gradient separation was used to isolate PBMCs, and no additional T cell sorting was done. An Agilent 2100 Bioanalyzer and agarose gel were used to assess RNA quality, and a NanoDrop 2000 was used to measure RNA concentration.

Study-wide findings and limitations: Preferential use of TRBV28, TRBJ1-2 and TRBJ2-5 was observed in persistent disease, whereas TRBV20-1 and TRBJ2-1 were favored in newly diagnosed disease. The authors noted that the small sample size was a limitation that may lower accuracy. Lower TCR Shannon entropy and fewer highly expanded clones were observed in persistent Graves' disease patients than in newly diagnosed patients, which suggested clonal expansion. The study examined only peripheral blood because the primary lesion, thyroid tissue, could not be accessed. Sequencing and analysis were restricted to the TCR beta chain. More public clonotypes were shared among persistent patients (around 2,600) than among newly diagnosed patients (just under 1,000).

Library prep was done by multiplex PCR. Reads for this sample came from an Illumina HiSeq 4000. iRepertoire HTBI primers and Arm-PCR amplification of CDR3 regions were used to construct TCR beta libraries. PCR products were gel purified before sequencing. In the paper's pipeline: Across samples, 55 to 80 TRBV and 15 or so TRBJ segments were identified and used for gene usage analysis of CDR3 amino acid clonotypes. COPE and FqMerger were used to merge the filtered high-quality paired reads into contigs. BLAST was used to align contigs to the IMGT TRBV, TRBD and TRBJ reference genes, and CDR3 was defined following IMGT. Any clonotype with a frequency above 0.1% was counted as a highly expanded clone. Shannon entropy was used to measure repertoire diversity, and the Gini coefficient was used to measure V-J evenness. Clonotypes shared by more than one individual were considered public. TCRdb trimmed the raw reads at Q25, called clones with MiXCR and kept productive beta chains. Entries are consolidated by CDR3 protein sequence, retaining the most common genes and DNA. TCRdb's processing, not the authors' own work, is the source of the V and J calls. The sample profile shows around 480,000 distinct CDR3 sequences; around 16% of them were found once. 10% to 15% of the sample comes from the top ten.

This sample also appeared in a second study, on T cells in Graves' hyperthyroidism and ophthalmopathy. From that second study: A patient counted as having stable Graves' hyperthyroidism if no progression to ophthalmopathy occurred over 18 months of follow-up. The hyperthyroidism patients were between 18 and 65 years old and newly diagnosed, with a disease duration of less than 2 months. Exclusion was applied to patients with uncontrolled infections, other autoimmune diseases, pregnancy or lactation. Diagnoses relied on clinical symptoms, serum thyroxine and TRAb, thyroid ultrasound and orbital computed tomography. The TCR CDR3 was subjected to a first round of RT-PCR using the HTBI primer set and the Qiagen OneStep RT-PCR kit. Most expanded thyroid clonotypes (frequency above 0.001) were also found in blood, which suggests that blood repertoires may mirror thyroid immune responses. In cross-validation, a model built on a 13 V-J signature told ophthalmopathy apart from stable hyperthyroidism with just under 90% sensitivity and roughly 81% specificity, and in testing the same model reached 80%/75%. In validation, the model predicted progression to ophthalmopathy a median of roughly 6.1 months before onset, with over 55% sensitivity and almost 75% specificity. TCR V-J signatures able to tell the groups apart were searched for in a discovery cohort of 90 to 100 patients, of whom under 45 had Graves' ophthalmopathy and under 65 had stable Graves' hyperthyroidism. An independent validation cohort of under 20 hyperthyroidism patients and some 15 patients who later progressed to ophthalmopathy tested prospective prediction of ophthalmopathy. The roughly 100 discovery patients were randomly split 7:3 into training and test sets. In addition, the study compared T-cell repertoires in thyroid tissue and in blood from about six Graves' hyperthyroidism patients. After blood sampling, hyperthyroidism patients were treated with methimazole at a starting dose of 30 mg daily, and ophthalmopathy patients were treated with high-dose intravenous methylprednisolone. Libraries were constructed in a second round of multiplex PCR, after which size selection and purification were carried out. Sequencing of the libraries was done on an Illumina HiSeq2000 using paired-end 100 bp reads. SOAPnuke was used to process the raw data, throwing out any read that contained adapters or uncalled bases, had a mean Phred below 15, or lacked an exact constant-primer or identifier match. High-quality paired reads were merged using COPE v1.2.5, and each unique nucleotide sequence was defined as a clonotype. MiTCR v1.1 was used to align the clonotypes against IMGT TRBV, TRBD and TRBJ reference segments. The analysis was restricted to V-J combinations with a frequency above 0.0001, which together covered roughly 99% of the repertoires. A TCS score was defined as the ratio between F50 (clonal expansion) and ExV (chaos), using BLOSUM62-based TCRdist between CDR3 peptides within each V-J. Welch's t-statistics and random forest reduced 500 to 550 V-J features to under 15, which were used in a naive Bayes classifier (R e1071). No statistical method was used to fix the sample size in advance, and group allocation was not hidden from the investigators. The paper describes TCR Vbeta CDR3 sequencing of 135 peripheral blood samples, made up of roughly 40 ophthalmopathy patients, over 70 hyperthyroidism patients and 17 progressor patients.

This specimen was peripheral blood mononuclear cells (PBMCs), taken at new diagnosis, from a patient treated with antithyroid drugs. This chain is built from TRBV19 and TRBJ2-3, with no reliable assignment of the D segment. The TCR was taken from a man in his forties with Graves disease. Donor details come from another sample of the same person, matched by shared clones. Read as DNA, the sequence is TGTGCCAGTAGTATTTTCGAGGTCACAGATACGCAGTATTTT. This translates into CASSIFEVTDTQYF. Beyond the CDR3, the reference TRBV19 and TRBJ2-3 genes provide the residues; the full variable domain reads: DGGITQSPKYLFRKEGQNVTLSCEQNLNHDAMYWYRQDPGQGLRLIYYSQIVNDFQKGDIAEGYSVSREKKESFPLTVTSAQKNPTAFYLCASSIFEVTDTQYFGPGTRLTVL.